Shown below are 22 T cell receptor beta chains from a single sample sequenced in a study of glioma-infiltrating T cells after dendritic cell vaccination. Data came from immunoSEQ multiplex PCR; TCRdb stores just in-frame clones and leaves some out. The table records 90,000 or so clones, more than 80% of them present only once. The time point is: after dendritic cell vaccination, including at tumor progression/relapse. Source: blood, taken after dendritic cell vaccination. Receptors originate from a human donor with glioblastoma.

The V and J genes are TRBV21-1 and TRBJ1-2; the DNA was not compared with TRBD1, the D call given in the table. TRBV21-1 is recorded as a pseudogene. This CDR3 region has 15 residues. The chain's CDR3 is CASSKVARGPGGYTF. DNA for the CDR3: TGTGCCAGCAGCAAAGTAGCAAGGGGGCCGGGTGGCTACACCTTC.

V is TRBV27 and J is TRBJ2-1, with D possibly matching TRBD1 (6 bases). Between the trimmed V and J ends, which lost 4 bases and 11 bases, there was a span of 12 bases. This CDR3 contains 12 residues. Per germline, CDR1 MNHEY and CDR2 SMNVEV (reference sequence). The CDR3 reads CASSWNRVQQFF. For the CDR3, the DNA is TGTGCCAGCAGTTGGAACAGGGTACAGCAGTTCTTC.

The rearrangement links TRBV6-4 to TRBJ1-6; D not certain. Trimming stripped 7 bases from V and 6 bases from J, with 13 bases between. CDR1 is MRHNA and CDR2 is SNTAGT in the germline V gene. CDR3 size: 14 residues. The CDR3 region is CASTPNPGNSPLHF. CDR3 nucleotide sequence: TGTGCCAGCACCCCGAACCCCGGTAATTCACCCCTCCACTTT.

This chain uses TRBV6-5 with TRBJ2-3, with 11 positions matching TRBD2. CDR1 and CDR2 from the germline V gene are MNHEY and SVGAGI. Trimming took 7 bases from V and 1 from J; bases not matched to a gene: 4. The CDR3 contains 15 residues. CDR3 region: CASNSGGAGTDTQYF. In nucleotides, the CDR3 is TGTGCCAGCAATAGCGGGGGGGCGGGCACAGATACGCAGTATTTT.

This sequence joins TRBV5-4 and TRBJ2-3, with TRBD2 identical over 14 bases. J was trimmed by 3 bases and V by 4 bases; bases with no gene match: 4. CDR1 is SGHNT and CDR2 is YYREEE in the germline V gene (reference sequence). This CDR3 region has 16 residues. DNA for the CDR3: TGTGCCAGCAGCCTGACTAGCGGGGGGGCGACAGATACGCAGTATTTT. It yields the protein CASSLTSGGATDTQYF. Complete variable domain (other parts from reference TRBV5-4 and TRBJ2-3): ETGVTQSPTHLIKTRGQQVTLRCSSQSGHNTVSWYQQALGQGPQFIFQYYREEENGRGNFPPRFSGLQFPNYSSELNVNALELDDSALYLCASSLTSGGATDTQYFGPGTRLTVL.

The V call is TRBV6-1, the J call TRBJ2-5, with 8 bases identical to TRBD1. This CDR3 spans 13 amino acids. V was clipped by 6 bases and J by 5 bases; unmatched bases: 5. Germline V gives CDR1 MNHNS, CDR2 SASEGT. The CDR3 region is CASRRQGWETQYF. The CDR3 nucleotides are TGTGCCAGCAGACGACAGGGGTGGGAGACCCAGTACTTC.

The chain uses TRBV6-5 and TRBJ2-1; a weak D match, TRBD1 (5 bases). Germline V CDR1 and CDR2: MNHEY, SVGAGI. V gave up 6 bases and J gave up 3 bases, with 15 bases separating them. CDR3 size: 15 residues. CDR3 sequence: CASRPRDLFYNEQFF. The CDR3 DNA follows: TGTGCCAGCAGACCCAGGGATTTATTCTACAATGAGCAGTTCTTC.

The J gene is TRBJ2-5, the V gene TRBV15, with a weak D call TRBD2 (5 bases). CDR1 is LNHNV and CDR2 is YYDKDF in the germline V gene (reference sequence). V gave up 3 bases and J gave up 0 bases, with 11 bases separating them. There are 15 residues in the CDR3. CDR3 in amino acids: CATSRQLTNQETQYF. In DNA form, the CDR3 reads TGTGCCACCAGCAGGCAGTTGACTAACCAAGAGACCCAGTACTTC.

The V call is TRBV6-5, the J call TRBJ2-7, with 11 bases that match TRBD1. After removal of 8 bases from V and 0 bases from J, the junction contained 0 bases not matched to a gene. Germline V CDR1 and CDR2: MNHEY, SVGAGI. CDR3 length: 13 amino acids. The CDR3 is CASGTGGSYEQYV. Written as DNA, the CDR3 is TGTGCCAGCGGGACAGGGGGCTCCTACGAGCAGTACGTC.

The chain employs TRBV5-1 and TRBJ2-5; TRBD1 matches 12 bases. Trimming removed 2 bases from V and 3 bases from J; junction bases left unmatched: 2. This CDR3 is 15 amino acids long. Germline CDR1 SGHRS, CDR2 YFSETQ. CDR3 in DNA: TGCGCCAGCAGCTTAGGGACAGGGGGCGAAGAGACCCAGTACTTC. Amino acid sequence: CASSLGTGGEETQYF. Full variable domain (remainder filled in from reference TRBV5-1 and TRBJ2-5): KAGVTQTPRYLIKTRGQQVTLSCSPISGHRSVSWYQQTPGQGLQFLFEYFSETQRNKGNFPGRFSGRQFSNSRSEMNVSTLELGDSALYLCASSLGTGGEETQYFGPGTRLLVL.

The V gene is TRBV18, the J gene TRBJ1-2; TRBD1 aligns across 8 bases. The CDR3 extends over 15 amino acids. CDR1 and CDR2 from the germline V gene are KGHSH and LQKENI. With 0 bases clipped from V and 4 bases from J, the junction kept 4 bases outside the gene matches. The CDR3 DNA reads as TGTGCCAGCTCACCACCCGGACAGGGCCCCTATGGCTACACCTTC. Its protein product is CASSPPGQGPYGYTF.

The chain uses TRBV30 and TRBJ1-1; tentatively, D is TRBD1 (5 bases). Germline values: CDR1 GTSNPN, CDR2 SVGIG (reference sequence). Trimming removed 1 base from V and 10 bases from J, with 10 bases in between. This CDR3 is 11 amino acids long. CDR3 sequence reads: CAWSGGSGAFF. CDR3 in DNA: TGTGCCTGGAGTGGGGGCTCGGGAGCTTTCTTT. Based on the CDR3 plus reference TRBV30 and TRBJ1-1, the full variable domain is SQTIHQWPATLVQPVGSPLSLECTVEGTSNPNLYWYRQAAGRGLQLLFYSVGIGQISSEVPQNLSASRPQDRQFILSSKKLLLSDSGFYLCAWSGGSGAFFGQGTRLTVV.

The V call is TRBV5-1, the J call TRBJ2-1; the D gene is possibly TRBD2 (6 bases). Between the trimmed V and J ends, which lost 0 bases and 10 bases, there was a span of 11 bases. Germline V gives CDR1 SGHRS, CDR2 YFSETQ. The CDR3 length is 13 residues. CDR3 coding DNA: TGCGCCAGCAGCTTGGGACTAGTTGGGGAGCAGTTCTTC. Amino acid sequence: CASSLGLVGEQFF.

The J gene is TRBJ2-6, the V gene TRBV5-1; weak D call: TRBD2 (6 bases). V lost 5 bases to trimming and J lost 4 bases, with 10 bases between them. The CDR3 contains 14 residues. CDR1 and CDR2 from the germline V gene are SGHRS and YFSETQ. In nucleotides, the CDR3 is TGCGCCAGCAGGGGGGAGGCAGGGGCCAACGTCCTGACTTTC. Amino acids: CASRGEAGANVLTF. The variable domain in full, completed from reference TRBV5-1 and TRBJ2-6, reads KAGVTQTPRYLIKTRGQQVTLSCSPISGHRSVSWYQQTPGQGLQFLFEYFSETQRNKGNFPGRFSGRQFSNSRSEMNVSTLELGDSALYLCASRGEAGANVLTFGAGSRLTVL.

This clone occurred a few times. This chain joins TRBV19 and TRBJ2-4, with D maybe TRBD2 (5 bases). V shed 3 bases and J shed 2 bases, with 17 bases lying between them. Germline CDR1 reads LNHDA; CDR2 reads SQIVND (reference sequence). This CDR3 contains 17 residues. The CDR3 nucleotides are TGTGCCAGTAGTATGGGAAAGGGAGAAGGATCCAAAAACATTCAGTACTTC. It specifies CASSMGKGEGSKNIQYF.

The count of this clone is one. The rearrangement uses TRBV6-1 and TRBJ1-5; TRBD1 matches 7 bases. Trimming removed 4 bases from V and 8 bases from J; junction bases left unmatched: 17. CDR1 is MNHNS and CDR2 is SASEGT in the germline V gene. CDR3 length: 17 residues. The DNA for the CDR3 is TGTGCCAGCAGTGGTCATTATACAGGGGCGCCACGAGAGCCCCAGCATTTT. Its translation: CASSGHYTGAPREPQHF.

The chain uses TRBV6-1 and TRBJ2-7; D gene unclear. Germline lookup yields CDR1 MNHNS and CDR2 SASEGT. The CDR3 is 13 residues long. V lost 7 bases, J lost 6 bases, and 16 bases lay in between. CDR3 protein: CASTSLRRGEQYV. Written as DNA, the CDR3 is TGTGCCAGCACTTCGCTCCGGCGAGGCGAGCAGTACGTC.

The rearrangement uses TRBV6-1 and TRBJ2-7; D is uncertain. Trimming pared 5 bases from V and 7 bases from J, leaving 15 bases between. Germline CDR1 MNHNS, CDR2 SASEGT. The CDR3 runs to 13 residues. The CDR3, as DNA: TGTGCCAGCAGTTCCGGAGTCATGAGGGAGCAGTACTTC. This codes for CASSSGVMREQYF.

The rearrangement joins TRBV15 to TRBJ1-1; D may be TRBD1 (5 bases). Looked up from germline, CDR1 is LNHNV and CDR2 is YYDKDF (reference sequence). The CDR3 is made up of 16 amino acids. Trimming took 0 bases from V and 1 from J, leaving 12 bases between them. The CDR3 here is CATSRDNNGQNTEAFF. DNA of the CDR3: TGTGCCACCAGCAGAGATAATAACGGACAGAACACTGAAGCTTTCTTT. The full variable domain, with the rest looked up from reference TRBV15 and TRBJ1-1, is DAMVIQNPRYQVTQFGKPVTLSCSQTLNHNVMYWYQQKSSQAPKLLFHYYDKDFNNEADTPDNFQSRRPNTSFCFLDIRSPGLGDTAMYLCATSRDNNGQNTEAFFGQGTRLTVV.

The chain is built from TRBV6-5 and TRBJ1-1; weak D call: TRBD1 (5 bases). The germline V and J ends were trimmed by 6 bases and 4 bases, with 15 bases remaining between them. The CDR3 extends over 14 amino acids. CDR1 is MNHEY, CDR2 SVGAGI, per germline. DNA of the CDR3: TGTGCCAGCAGCGGGGGACGGGGTGGCACTGAAGCTTTCTTT. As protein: CASSGGRGGTEAFF.

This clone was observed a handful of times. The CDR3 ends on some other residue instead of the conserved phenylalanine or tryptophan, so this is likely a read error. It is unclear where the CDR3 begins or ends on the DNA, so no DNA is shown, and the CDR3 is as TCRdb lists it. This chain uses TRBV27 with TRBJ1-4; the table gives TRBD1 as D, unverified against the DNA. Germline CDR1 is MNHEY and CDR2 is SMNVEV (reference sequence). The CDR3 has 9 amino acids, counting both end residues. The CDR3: CASSPQTGI.

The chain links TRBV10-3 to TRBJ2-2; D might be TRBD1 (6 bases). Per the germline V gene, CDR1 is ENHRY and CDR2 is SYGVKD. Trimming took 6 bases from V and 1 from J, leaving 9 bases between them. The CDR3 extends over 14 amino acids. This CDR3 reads CAIRRDKNTGELFF. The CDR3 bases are TGTGCCATCAGAAGGGACAAGAACACCGGGGAGCTGTTTTTT.